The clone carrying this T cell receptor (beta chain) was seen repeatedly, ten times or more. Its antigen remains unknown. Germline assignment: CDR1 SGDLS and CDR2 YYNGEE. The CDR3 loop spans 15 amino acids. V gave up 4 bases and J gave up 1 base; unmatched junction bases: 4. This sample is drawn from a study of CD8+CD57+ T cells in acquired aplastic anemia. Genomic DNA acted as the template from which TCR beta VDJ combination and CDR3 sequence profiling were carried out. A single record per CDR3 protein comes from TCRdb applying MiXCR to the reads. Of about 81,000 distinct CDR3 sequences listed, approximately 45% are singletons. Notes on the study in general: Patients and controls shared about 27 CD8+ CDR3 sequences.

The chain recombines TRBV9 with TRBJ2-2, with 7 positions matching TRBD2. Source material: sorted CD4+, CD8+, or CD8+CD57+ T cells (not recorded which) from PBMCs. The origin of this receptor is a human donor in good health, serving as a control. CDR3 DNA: TGTGCCAGCAGCATCGAGCGGGAGAACACCGGGGAGCTGTTTTTT. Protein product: CASSIERENTGELFF.